These 13 T cell receptor beta chains came from one sample sequenced in a study of beta chain features in type 1 diabetes. Their target antigens are unknown. Study-level findings and limits: Researchers report that Type 1 diabetes patients had moderately but significantly shorter TCRB CDR3s across all four CD4+ subsets.

Reverse transcription of all isolated RNA meant that expressed TCRB transcripts were sequenced. Sequenced by immunoSEQ multiplex PCR; TCRdb stores in-frame clones only, minus some. The table shows 600,000 or so clones, with around an eighth occurring only once. Sequenced material: naive CD4+ T cells from blood. Receptors originate from a man aged 18 to 30 with type 1 diabetes.

This clone occurred a few times. The chain links TRBV9 to TRBJ2-7; perhaps D is TRBD1 or TRBD2 (5 bases each). The CDR3 has 15 amino acids. Germline CDR1 reads SGDLS; CDR2 reads YYNGEE. Trimming removed 0 bases from V and 2 bases from J, with 12 bases in between. CDR3 in amino acids: CASSVGGTDTYEQYF. The CDR3 DNA is TGTGCCAGCAGCGTAGGAGGGACCGACACCTACGAGCAGTACTTC.

The sample holds a few counts of this clone. CDR3 sequence (DNA): TGTGCCAGTTTCGTGAACACTGAAGCTTTCTTT. Protein sequence: CASFVNTEAFF. The chain combines TRBV19 with TRBJ1-1, with D uncertain. Germline CDR1 is LNHDA and CDR2 is SQIVND (reference sequence). Trimming pared 8 bases from V and 0 bases from J, leaving 4 bases between. CDR3 length: 11 residues.

This clone was detected a few times. The chain recombines TRBV5-4 with TRBJ2-1, with 9 bases matching TRBD2. V trimming: 3 bases; J trimming: 4 bases; junction bases outside the gene matches: 5. The CDR3 runs 15 residues. Looked up from germline, CDR1 is SGHNT and CDR2 is YYREEE (reference sequence). The chain's CDR3 is CASSSTSGSYNEQFF. In DNA, the CDR3 is TGTGCCAGCAGCTCGACTAGCGGCTCGTACAATGAGCAGTTCTTC.

There are a few counts of this clone. The rearrangement uses TRBV15 and TRBJ2-7; 7 bases match TRBD2. CDR1 and CDR2 (germline): LNHNV, YYDKDF (reference sequence). The CDR3 length is 12 residues. V dropped 11 bases and J dropped 5; count of bases not matched to a gene: 9. The CDR3 reads CAAPRAGDEQYF. Written as DNA, the CDR3 is TGTGCCGCTCCCCGGGCGGGGGACGAGCAGTACTTC.

This clone was recorded a few times. The rearrangement joins TRBV7-2 to TRBJ2-5; 9 positions agree with TRBD1. CDR3 length: 15 amino acids. Trimming cost V 5 bases and J 5 bases; bases outside gene matches: 9. From germline, CDR1 is SGHTA and CDR2 FQGNSA. The CDR3 nucleotides are TGTGCCAGCAGCGTAAGGACAGGGGCTGGGGAGACCCAGTACTTC. This codes for CASSVRTGAGETQYF.

The chain employs TRBV30 and TRBJ1-4; D perhaps matches TRBD1 (5 bases). CDR1 and CDR2 from the germline V gene are GTSNPN and SVGIG (reference sequence). This CDR3 has 12 residues. V was clipped by 5 bases and J by 8 bases, with 12 bases between them. CDR3 DNA: TGTGCCTGGGAGAGGGAGGGGGAAAAACTGTTTTTT. Amino acid sequence: CAWEREGEKLFF.

This sequence joins TRBV27 and TRBJ2-3; D gene unclear. Trimming took off 9 bases at V and 4 bases at J, with 11 bases between the two ends. The CDR3 totals 12 residues. Germline V gives CDR1 MNHEY, CDR2 SMNVEV (reference sequence). CDR3 in DNA: TGTGCCAGGATTGACGAGTCAGATACGCAGTATTTT. It is translated as CARIDESDTQYF.

This clone was detected only a few times. J is TRBJ1-5 and V is TRBV18; tentatively, D is TRBD1 (5 bases). CDR3 length equals 15 residues. Germline CDR1 is KGHSH and CDR2 is LQKENI. Trimming took 2 bases from V and 3 from J, leaving 11 bases between them. The CDR3 spells CASSPNPGANQPQHF. The CDR3 bases are TGTGCCAGCTCACCAAACCCCGGGGCCAATCAGCCCCAGCATTTT.

V usage is TRBV30 and J usage is TRBJ1-5; TRBD1 matches 7 bases. CDR3 length equals 13 residues. Germline V CDR1 and CDR2: GTSNPN, SVGIG (reference sequence). With V trimmed by 2 bases and J by 11 bases, 9 bases remained unmatched. Written as DNA, the CDR3 is TGTGCCTGGAGTCCCCTAGGGGGCCTGACCCAGCATTTT. It codes for CAWSPLGGLTQHF.

The chain couples TRBV28 to TRBJ2-1, with 9 bases fitting TRBD1. Germline V gives CDR1 MDHEN, CDR2 SYDVKM. There are 17 residues in the CDR3. Trimming at V came to 6 bases and at J to 6 bases, leaving 15 bases not matched to a gene. The CDR3 region is CASSPGGMGQGGNEQFF. CDR3 DNA: TGTGCCAGCAGCCCAGGAGGTATGGGACAGGGAGGCAATGAGCAGTTCTTC.

The chain employs TRBV7-9 and TRBJ2-1; the D is unclear. Trimming pared 1 base from V and 6 bases from J, leaving 13 bases between. CDR3 length: 15 amino acids. The germline V gene has CDR1 SEHNR and CDR2 FQNEAQ (reference sequence). The CDR3 region has the DNA TGTGCCAGCAGCTTAGTTTTTCCTCGAAGCAATGAGCAGTTCTTC. It is translated as CASSLVFPRSNEQFF.

About this clone: One end of the junction does not line up with germline, which may come from a read error. V gene TRBV9 combines with J gene TRBJ2-2; no clear D. The CDR3 totals 13 residues. Germline loops: CDR1 SGDLS, CDR2 YYNGEE. The CDR3, as DNA: TGTGCCAGCAGCGTAGACAGCGAAGGCTCCCAGGTTTTT. The encoded protein is CASSVDSEGSQVF.

The table lists this clone with a few counts. The CDR3 bases are TGTGCCAGCAGCGAACGACGAATCCGGGACAGGGGCTATGGCTACACCTTC. Its translation is CASSERRIRDRGYGYTF. This chain uses TRBV5-6 with TRBJ1-2, with 10 bases matching TRBD1. The CDR3 covers 17 residues. The germline V gene encodes CDR1 SGHDT and CDR2 YYEEEE. V dropped 4 bases and J dropped 4; count of bases not matched to a gene: 13.